This T cell receptor beta chain comes out of a study of blood T cell repertoires in COVID-19. At the level of the study: Samples came from the United States, Italy and Spain, spanning acute and convalescent COVID-19. T cells, B-cell-depleted T cells, or PBMCs provided the cDNA or gDNA that served as material.

As originally analysed: Researchers report that nucleated cell counts were estimated from reference gene primer amplification. TCRdb keeps only in-frame clones here, not all; method: immunoSEQ multiplex PCR. D and trimming were read from the DNA, whereas the V and J calls and clone size are those reported in that table. This repertoire shows roughly 200,000 clones, approximately 86% found once; its top ten account for about 4.1%. CDR3 size: 12 residues. The germline V gene encodes CDR1 MNHEY and CDR2 SMNVEV (reference sequence). The ends lost 8 bases at V and 7 bases at J; junction bases unmatched: 6.

The TCR originated in a middle-aged woman with acute COVID-19. Specimen: PBMCs or T cells enriched from blood (not recorded which). The chain joins TRBV27 to TRBJ1-2, with 8 bases matching TRBD1. DNA for the CDR3: TGTGCCAGCGCTAGCAGGGGGCCTGGCTACACCTTC. Encoded protein: CASASRGPGYTF.